This is a list of T cell receptor beta chains from one sample in a study of blood T cells in healthy people across ages. TCRdb re-derived calls from the 5' RACE reads in MiXCR, one entry per CDR3 protein. Of 1.8 million or so distinct CDR3 sequences in the sample, about two fifths were seen once. The sample was blood. Receptor source: a human donor in good health. Both conserved end residues are part of each CDR3. A D gene is named only where the DNA matches it firmly. Some rows have no size entry. The others give once, few or many, or a class for an expanded clone.

j_call v_call clone_size d_call cdr3_nt cdr3_aa
TRBJ2-7 TRBV15 NA NA TGTGCCACCAGCAGCGTCACCGGGCCCTACTACGAGCAGTACTTC CATSSVTGPYYEQYF
TRBJ2-1 TRBV12-3/TRBV12-4 many NA TGTGCCAGCAGTACCACTTACAATGAGCAGTTCTTC CASSTTYNEQFF
TRBJ2-3 TRBV11-3 NA NA TGTGCCAGCAGCTTCTCCGGGGATGTTAGCACAGATACGCAGTATTTT CASSFSGDVSTDTQYF
TRBJ2-7 TRBV5-5 few NA TGTGCCAGCAGCGATAAACAGGGAAGCGCCTTCTACGAGCAGTACTTC CASSDKQGSAFYEQYF
TRBJ2-5 TRBV14 NA TRBD1 TGTGCCAGCAGTCCCGGGACAGGGGCGTGGGAGCAGTACTTC CASSPGTGAWEQYF
TRBJ2-3 TRBV7-3 few NA TGTGCCAGCAGCCCCAAGGTTATCCGGCGGACAGATACGCAGTATTTT CASSPKVIRRTDTQYF
TRBJ2-1 TRBV4-3 NA NA TGCGCCAGCAGCCAAGATGGGGGGACAGATTCCTGCAATGAGCAGTTCTTC CASSQDGGTDSCNEQFF
TRBJ2-1 TRBV20-1 few TRBD1 TGCAGTGCTAGAAAGGGGGCCCCGAGCTCCTACAATGAGCAGTTCTTC CSARKGAPSSYNEQFF
TRBJ2-4 TRBV20-1 NA TRBD1 TGCAGTGCTAATCAGGGGGCACGGGAGCAGTACTTC CSANQGAREQYF
TRBJ2-7 TRBV11-2 once TRBD2 TGTGCCAGCAGCTTGCAACGAGCGGGGGGGTCCTACGAGCAGTACTTC CASSLQRAGGSYEQYF
TRBJ1-2 TRBV6-1 NA NA TGTGCCAGCAGTGAACTAGTGCGCGACAATGGCTACACCTTC CASSELVRDNGYTF
TRBJ1-2 TRBV9 NA NA TGTGCCAGCAGCGTATCGGGCAAGGACGGTAACTATGGCTACACCTTC CASSVSGKDGNYGYTF
TRBJ1-1 TRBV6-1 NA TRBD1 TGTGCCAGCAGTGAAACCCTCAGGGGGACGGCTTTCTTT CASSETLRGTAFF
TRBJ1-5 TRBV24-1 few NA TGTGCCACCATACCCACAACAGGAAAATATAGCAATCAGCCCCAGCATTTT CATIPTTGKYSNQPQHF
TRBJ1-2 TRBV3-1 NA TRBD1 TGTGCCAGTAGCCAAGAAGGGACAGGTCGTTCCTATGGCTACACCTTC CASSQEGTGRSYGYTF
TRBJ2-3 TRBV20-1 NA NA TGCAGTGCTAGAGGCACCAGAGATCCTGATACGCAGTATTTT CSARGTRDPDTQYF
TRBJ1-2 TRBV15 NA NA TGTGCCACCAGCAGAGATTTCGGGGGGGTAGACGGCTACACCTTC CATSRDFGGVDGYTF
TRBJ2-7 TRBV20-1 NA TRBD1 TGCAGTGCTAGTGAACGACAGGGGGCCCCTAGTCAGTCCTACGAGCAGTACTTC CSASERQGAPSQSYEQYF
TRBJ1-2 TRBV9 NA NA TGTGCCAGCAACGTAGATGGGACTGCCAAATATGGCTACACCTTC CASNVDGTAKYGYTF
TRBJ1-5 TRBV10-3 NA NA TGTGCCATCGGGGGGACGGTACCAAATCAGCCCCAGCATTTT CAIGGTVPNQPQHF
TRBJ2-6 TRBV12-3/TRBV12-4 NA TRBD1 TGTGCCAGCAGGGTATCTACGACAGGGAACCCTGGGGCCAACGTCCTGACTTTC CASRVSTTGNPGANVLTF
TRBJ2-4 TRBV6-2/TRBV6-3 few NA TGTGCCAGCAGTTACTCTTCAGGGTGGATTCAGTACTTC CASSYSSGWIQYF
TRBJ2-7 TRBV4-2 few NA TGTGCCAGCAGCCAAGGGGGGGCCTCCCTCTACGAGCAGTACTTC CASSQGGASLYEQYF
TRBJ1-1 TRBV4-3 NA NA TGCGCCAGCAGCCAAGATTTTAGGGACCTCTTAATGAACACTGAAGCTTTCTTT CASSQDFRDLLMNTEAFF
TRBJ1-5 TRBV12-3/TRBV12-4 NA NA TGTGCCAGCAGTCCCTCCGGGACGAGGGACCAGCCCCAGCATTTT CASSPSGTRDQPQHF
TRBJ2-5 TRBV7-2 NA NA TGTGCCAGCAGCTTAGAAGGGGGACAGACCCAGTACTTC CASSLEGGQTQYF
TRBJ1-2 TRBV4-1 few TRBD1 TGCGCCAGCAGCCAAGTAAAGACAGGGGACTATGGCTACACCTTC CASSQVKTGDYGYTF
TRBJ1-2 TRBV29-1 NA NA TGCAGCGCCCCGGCACAGGGCTCGCGTGGCTACACCTTC CSAPAQGSRGYTF
TRBJ2-1 TRBV11-1 NA TRBD1 TGTGCCAGCTGGGGAGGAGGGCCCCTGACAGGGGGTGCCAGCTCCTACAATGAGCAGTTCTTC CASWGGGPLTGGASSYNEQFF
TRBJ2-5 TRBV9 NA NA TGTGCCAGCAGCGTAGGATCTGATGGAGAGACCCAGTACTTC CASSVGSDGETQYF
TRBJ2-1 TRBV20-1 many NA TGCAGTGCTAGCGCCCTGAATGAGCAGTTCTTC CSASALNEQFF
TRBJ2-1 TRBV29-1 NA NA TGCAGCGGCTTGCTAGGAGGGCAGGAGAATAATGAGCAGTTCTTC CSGLLGGQENNEQFF
TRBJ2-7 TRBV28 few NA TGTGCCAGCATCTCCGGGACGTACGAGCAGTACTTC CASISGTYEQYF
TRBJ1-2 TRBV29-1 NA NA TGCCTAGGCGGGGGTATGAACTATGGCTACACCTTC CLGGGMNYGYTF
TRBJ2-7 TRBV4-3 NA NA TGCGCCAGCAGCCAAGAGGGGGCTTATCCTTACGAGCAGTACTTC CASSQEGAYPYEQYF
TRBJ2-1 TRBV18 few TRBD2 TGTGCCAGCTCCCCCTTAGCGGGGGGCTCCTACAATGAGCAGTTCTTC CASSPLAGGSYNEQFF
TRBJ2-7 TRBV5-1 NA NA TGCGCCGGCAGCCTCGAGGCGGACTCCTACGAGCAGTACTTC CAGSLEADSYEQYF
TRBJ1-2 TRBV18 NA NA TGTGCCAGCTCCCCTGAGATACAGCTTCCCTATGGCTACACCTTC CASSPEIQLPYGYTF
TRBJ2-5 TRBV20-1 once NA TGCAGTGCTAGAGGGGGGGGCGACGCTCGGGAGACCCAGTACTTC CSARGGGDARETQYF
TRBJ1-1 TRBV20-1 NA NA TGCAGTGCTAGATACGGGGACCAGTCTGAAGCTTTCTTT CSARYGDQSEAFF
TRBJ1-6 TRBV28 NA TRBD1 TGTGCCAGCATTCCCCTTAGGGGACAGCCATATAATTCACCCCTCCACTTT CASIPLRGQPYNSPLHF
TRBJ2-7 TRBV28 many NA TGTGCCAGCAGTTTAAGATTTTACGAGCAGTACTTC CASSLRFYEQYF
TRBJ1-2 TRBV12-3/TRBV12-4 NA TRBD1 TGTGCCAGCATCAAGGACAGGGCTAACTATGGCTACACCTTC CASIKDRANYGYTF
TRBJ1-6 TRBV4-1 NA NA TGCGCCAGCAGCCAAGTCGGACAGCCCTTCGTGAGGACTCCCCTCCACTTT CASSQVGQPFVRTPLHF
TRBJ2-7 TRBV18 NA NA TGTGCCAGCTCACCAAATCCGGGTCACGAATCATGGGAGCAGTACTTC CASSPNPGHESWEQYF
TRBJ2-7 TRBV5-4 NA TRBD1 TGTGCCAGCAGCAACCTTACAGGGGCCAGGTCCTACGAGCAGTACTTC CASSNLTGARSYEQYF
TRBJ2-7 TRBV6-2/TRBV6-3 few NA TGTGCCAGCAGTTACTTGGCGGCCCCCAGCTCCTACGAGCAGTACTTC CASSYLAAPSSYEQYF
TRBJ1-2 TRBV9 NA NA TGTGCCAGCAGCGTAGGAGGGACACTTAGAATGGGTGGCTACACCTTC CASSVGGTLRMGGYTF
TRBJ2-5 TRBV7-2 many NA TGTGCCAGCAGCTTATCACGGCAGGGGGGAAGAGAGACCCAGTACTTC CASSLSRQGGRETQYF
TRBJ2-7 TRBV7-9 NA NA TGTGCCAGCAGCTTAGGTTCCTACAATGAGCAGTACTTC CASSLGSYNEQYF
TRBJ1-1 TRBV19 NA NA TGTGCCAGTAGTATAGAGGGAGGGGCTGGTGAAGCTTTCTTT CASSIEGGAGEAFF
TRBJ1-3 TRBV29-1 NA NA TGCGGCGTTGTAGGGACTGGAAACACCATATATTTT CGVVGTGNTIYF
TRBJ1-4 TRBV18 NA NA TGTGCCAGCTCACCGGGTCGAGAAAAACTGTTTTTT CASSPGREKLFF
TRBJ2-7 TRBV29-1 few NA TGCAGCGTTGAAGTTGGGAGGACAGGTGGTTCCTACGAGCAGTACTTC CSVEVGRTGGSYEQYF
TRBJ2-1 TRBV20-1 NA TRBD2 TGCAGTGCTACGACCGGGACTAGCAGCAATGAGCAGTTCTTC CSATTGTSSNEQFF
TRBJ2-7 TRBV5-5 NA NA TGTGCCAGCAGCTTGGTTCCGGGATCCCACGAGCAGTACTTC CASSLVPGSHEQYF
TRBJ1-2 TRBV9 NA NA TGTGCCGGCAGCGTAGATGGGACCCCTAACTATGGCTACACCTTC CAGSVDGTPNYGYTF
TRBJ2-3 TRBV20-1 NA NA TGCAGTGCTAGCAGGGACACCTCCACAGATACGCAGTATTTT CSASRDTSTDTQYF
TRBJ1-2 TRBV5-6 NA NA TGTGCCAGCAGCTTGGTCATAAGGGGCAGAGGGACTGGCTACACCTTC CASSLVIRGRGTGYTF